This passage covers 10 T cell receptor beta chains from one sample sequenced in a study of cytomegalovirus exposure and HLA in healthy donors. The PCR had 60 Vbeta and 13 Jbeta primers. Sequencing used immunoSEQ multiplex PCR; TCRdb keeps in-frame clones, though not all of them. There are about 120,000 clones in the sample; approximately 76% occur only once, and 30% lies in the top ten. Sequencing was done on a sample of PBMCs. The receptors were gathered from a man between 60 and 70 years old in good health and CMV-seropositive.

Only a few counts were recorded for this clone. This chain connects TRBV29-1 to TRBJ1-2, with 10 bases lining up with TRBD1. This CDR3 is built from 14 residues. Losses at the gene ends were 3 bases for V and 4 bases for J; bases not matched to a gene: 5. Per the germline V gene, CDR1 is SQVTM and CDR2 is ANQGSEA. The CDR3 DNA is TGCAGCGTTGATAAGGGACAGGGGCTCTATGGCTACACCTTC. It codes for CSVDKGQGLYGYTF.

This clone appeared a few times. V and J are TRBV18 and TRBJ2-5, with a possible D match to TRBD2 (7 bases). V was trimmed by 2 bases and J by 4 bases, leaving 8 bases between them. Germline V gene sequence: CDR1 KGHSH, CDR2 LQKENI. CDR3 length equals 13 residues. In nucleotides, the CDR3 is TGTGCCAGCTCACCAAGGGGGGGAGAGACCCAGTACTTC. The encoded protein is CASSPRGGETQYF.

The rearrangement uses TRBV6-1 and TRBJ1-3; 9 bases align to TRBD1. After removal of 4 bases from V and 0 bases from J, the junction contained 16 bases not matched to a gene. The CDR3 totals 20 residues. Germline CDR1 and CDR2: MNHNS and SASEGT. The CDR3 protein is CASSATPGQGLPNSGNTIYF. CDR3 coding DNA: TGTGCCAGCAGTGCTACCCCGGGACAGGGACTCCCCAACTCTGGAAACACCATATATTTT.

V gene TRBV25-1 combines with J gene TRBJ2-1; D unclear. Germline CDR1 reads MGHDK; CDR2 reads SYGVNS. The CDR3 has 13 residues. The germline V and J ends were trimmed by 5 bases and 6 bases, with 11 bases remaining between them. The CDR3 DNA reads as TGTGCCAGCAGTCCCGCTCTCGGCAATGAGCAGTTCTTC. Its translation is CASSPALGNEQFF.

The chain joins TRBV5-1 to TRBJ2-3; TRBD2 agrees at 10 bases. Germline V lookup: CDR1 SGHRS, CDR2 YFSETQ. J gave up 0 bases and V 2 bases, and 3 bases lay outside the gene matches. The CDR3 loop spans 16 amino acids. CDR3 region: CASSLLTSGSTDTQYF. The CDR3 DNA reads TGCGCCAGCAGCTTACTGACTAGCGGGAGCACAGATACGCAGTATTTT.

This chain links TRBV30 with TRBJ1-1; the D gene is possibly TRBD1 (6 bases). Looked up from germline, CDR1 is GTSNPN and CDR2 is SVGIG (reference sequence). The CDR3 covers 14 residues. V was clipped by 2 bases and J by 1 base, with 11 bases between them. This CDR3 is CAWSLVGGNTEAFF. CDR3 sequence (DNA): TGTGCCTGGAGTCTTGTAGGGGGGAACACTGAAGCTTTCTTT. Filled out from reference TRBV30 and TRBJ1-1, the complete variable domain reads SQTIHQWPATLVQPVGSPLSLECTVEGTSNPNLYWYRQAAGRGLQLLFYSVGIGQISSEVPQNLSASRPQDRQFILSSKKLLLSDSGFYLCAWSLVGGNTEAFFGQGTRLTVV.

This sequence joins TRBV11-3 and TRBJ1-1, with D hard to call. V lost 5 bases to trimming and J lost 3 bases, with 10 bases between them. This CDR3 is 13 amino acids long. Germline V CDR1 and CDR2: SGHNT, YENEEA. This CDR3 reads CASSRDTYTEAFF. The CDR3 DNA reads TGTGCCAGCAGCCGGGATACTTACACTGAAGCTTTCTTT.

In DNA form, the CDR3 reads TGTGCCAGCAGTAATACCGGGACAGGGGATATAGGCTACACCTTC. Translated: CASSNTGTGDIGYTF. V is TRBV6-1 and J is TRBJ1-2; TRBD1 matches at 10 bases. CDR3 length equals 15 residues. Per germline, CDR1 MNHNS and CDR2 SASEGT. Losses at the gene ends were 5 bases for V and 8 bases for J; bases not matched to a gene: 11.

The DNA for the CDR3 is TGTGCCAGCGGCGGGGGGGGCGAAGCTTTCTTT. The encoded protein is CASGGGGEAFF. The chain uses TRBV7-3 and TRBJ1-1, with D possibly being TRBD1 (6 bases). Trimming stripped 8 bases from V and 8 bases from J, with 12 bases between. Germline V gene sequence: CDR1 SGHTA, CDR2 FQGTGA. This CDR3 spans 11 amino acids.

The DNA for the CDR3 is TGCGCCAGCACCCGCGTAGGGGATAGGGGGGGCGGGGAGCTGTTTTTT. Translating it yields CASTRVGDRGGGELFF. The V call is TRBV4-1, the J call TRBJ2-2; possibly TRBD2 for D (7 bases). Germline V gene data show CDR1 as MGHRA and CDR2 as YSYEKL. There are 16 residues in the CDR3. With 7 bases removed from V and 7 bases from J, the gap between germline ends came to 22 bases.